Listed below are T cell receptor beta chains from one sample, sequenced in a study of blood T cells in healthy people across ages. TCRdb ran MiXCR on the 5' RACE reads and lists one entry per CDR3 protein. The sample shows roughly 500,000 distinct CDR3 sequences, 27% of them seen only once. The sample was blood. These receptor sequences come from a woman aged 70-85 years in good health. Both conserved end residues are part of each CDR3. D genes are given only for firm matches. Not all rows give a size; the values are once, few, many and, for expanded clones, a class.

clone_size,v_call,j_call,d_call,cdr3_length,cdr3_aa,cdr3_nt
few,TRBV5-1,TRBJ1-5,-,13,CASSVGINQPQHF,TGCGCCAGCTCGGTGGGTATTAATCAGCCCCAGCATTTT
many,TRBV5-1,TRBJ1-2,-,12,CASSLGRGGYTF,TGCGCCAGCAGCTTGGGGCGTGGTGGCTACACCTTC
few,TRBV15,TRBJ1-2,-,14,CATSREQTNYGYTF,TGTGCCACCAGCAGAGAACAGACCAACTATGGCTACACCTTC
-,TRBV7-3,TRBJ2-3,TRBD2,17,CASSSGTSSLRTDTQYF,TGTGCCAGCAGCTCCGGGACTAGCAGCCTCCGCACAGATACGCAGTATTTT
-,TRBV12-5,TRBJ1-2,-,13,CASGLSGRDGYTF,TGTGCTAGTGGTTTGTCGGGGAGGGATGGCTACACCTTC
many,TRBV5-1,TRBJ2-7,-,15,CASSPGPNLSYEQYF,TGCGCCAGCAGCCCGGGACCGAACCTCTCCTACGAGCAGTACTTC
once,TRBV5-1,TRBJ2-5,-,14,CASGKAVYQETQYF,TGCGCCAGCGGAAAAGCGGTGTACCAAGAGACCCAGTACTTC
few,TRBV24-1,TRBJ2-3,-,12,CGVRDSTDTQYF,TGTGGGGTCCGGGACAGCACAGATACGCAGTATTTT
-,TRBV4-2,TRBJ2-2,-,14,CATSRGAITGELFF,TGTGCCACCTCGAGGGGGGCGATAACCGGGGAGCTGTTTTTT
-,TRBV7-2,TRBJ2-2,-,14,CASSFISWDGELFF,TGTGCCAGCAGCTTTATTTCCTGGGACGGGGAGCTGTTTTTT
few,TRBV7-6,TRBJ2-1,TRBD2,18,CASSPKGPGLAAYNEQFF,TGTGCCAGCAGCCCCAAGGGTCCGGGACTAGCGGCCTACAATGAGCAGTTCTTC
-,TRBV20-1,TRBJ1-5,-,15,CSAGIQGNSNQPQHF,TGCAGTGCTGGAATACAGGGAAATAGCAATCAGCCCCAGCATTTT
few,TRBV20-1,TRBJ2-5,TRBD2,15,CSASTRTSGQETQYF,TGCAGTGCTAGCACCCGGACTAGCGGACAAGAGACCCAGTACTTC
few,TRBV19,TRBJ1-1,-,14,CASTPWDGYTEAFF,TGTGCCAGTACCCCCTGGGACGGATACACTGAAGCTTTCTTT
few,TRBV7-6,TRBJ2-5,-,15,CASSLAQGGGETQYF,TGTGCCAGCAGCTTAGCCCAGGGGGGTGGTGAGACCCAGTACTTC
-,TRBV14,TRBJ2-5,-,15,CASSLSRGTRETQYF,TGTGCCAGCAGCCTATCCCGGGGGACCCGGGAGACCCAGTACTTC
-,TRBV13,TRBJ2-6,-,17,CASSFGRLFSGANVLTF,TGTGCCAGCAGCTTCGGGCGGCTATTCTCTGGGGCCAACGTCCTGACTTTC
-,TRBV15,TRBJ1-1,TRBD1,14,CATSGGQGHTEAFF,TGTGCCACCAGCGGAGGACAGGGGCACACTGAAGCTTTCTTT
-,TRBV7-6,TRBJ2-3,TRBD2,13,CASSASGGYTQYF,TGTGCCAGCAGCGCGAGCGGGGGGTATACGCAGTATTTT
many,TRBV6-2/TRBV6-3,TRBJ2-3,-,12,CASSLNTDTQYF,TGTGCCAGCAGCTTAAACACAGATACGCAGTATTTT
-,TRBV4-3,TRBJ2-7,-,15,CASSQEVGRGHEQYF,TGCGCCAGCAGCCAAGAAGTGGGACGAGGTCACGAGCAGTACTTC
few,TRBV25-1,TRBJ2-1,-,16,CASSESVGVAYNEQFF,TGTGCCAGCAGTGAATCGGTGGGAGTTGCCTACAATGAGCAGTTCTTC
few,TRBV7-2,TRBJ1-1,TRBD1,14,CASSLYGQGTEAFF,TGTGCCAGCAGCTTATATGGACAGGGCACTGAAGCTTTCTTT
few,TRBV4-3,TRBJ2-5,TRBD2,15,CASSQDVGGRETQYF,TGCGCCAGCAGCCAAGATGTCGGGGGGAGAGAGACCCAGTACTTC
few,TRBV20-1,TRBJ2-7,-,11,CSAPGLYEQYF,TGCAGTGCCCCGGGACTCTACGAGCAGTACTTC
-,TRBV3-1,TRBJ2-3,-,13,CASSQYHRDTQYF,TGTGCCAGCAGCCAATACCACCGGGATACGCAGTATTTT
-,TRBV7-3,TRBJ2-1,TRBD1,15,CASSLRDRVLNEQFF,TGTGCCAGCAGCTTAAGGGACAGGGTACTCAATGAGCAGTTCTTC
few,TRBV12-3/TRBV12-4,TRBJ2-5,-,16,CASRPTLTGNSETQYF,TGTGCCAGCAGACCCACCCTAACAGGGAATAGTGAGACCCAGTACTTC
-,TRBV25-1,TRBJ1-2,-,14,CASSEIGLGEGYTF,TGTGCCAGCAGTGAAATAGGCCTTGGGGAGGGCTACACCTTC
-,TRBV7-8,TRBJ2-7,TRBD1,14,CASRLGQGSSEQYF,TGTGCCAGCAGACTGGGACAGGGGTCGAGCGAGCAGTACTTC
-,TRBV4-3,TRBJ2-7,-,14,CASSQDQGRDEQYF,TGCGCCAGCAGCCAAGACCAGGGCAGGGACGAGCAGTACTTC
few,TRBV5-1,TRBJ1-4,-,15,CASSGSGLPNEKLFF,TGCGCCAGCAGCGGATCGGGACTACCTAATGAAAAACTGTTTTTT
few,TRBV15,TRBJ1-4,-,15,CATSRGGGGSEKLFF,TGTGCCACCAGCAGAGGAGGAGGGGGGAGCGAAAAACTGTTTTTT
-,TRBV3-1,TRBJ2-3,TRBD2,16,CASSPFASGGTDTQYF,TGTGCCAGCAGCCCTTTCGCGAGCGGGGGCACAGATACGCAGTATTTT
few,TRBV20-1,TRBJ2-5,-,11,CTVGFPETQYF,TGCACCGTGGGGTTCCCAGAGACCCAGTACTTC
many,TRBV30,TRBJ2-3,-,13,CAWSPDSTDTQYF,TGTGCCTGGAGTCCCGACAGCACAGATACGCAGTATTTT
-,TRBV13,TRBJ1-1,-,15,CASRPRIPGYTEAFF,TGTGCCAGCAGACCCCGAATACCGGGATACACTGAAGCTTTCTTT
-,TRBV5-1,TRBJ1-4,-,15,CASSFQGATNEKLFF,TGCGCCAGCAGCTTCCAAGGGGCAACTAATGAAAAACTGTTTTTT
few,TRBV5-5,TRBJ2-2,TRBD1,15,CASSSTTGETGELFF,TGTGCCAGCAGCTCGACCACAGGGGAAACCGGGGAGCTGTTTTTT
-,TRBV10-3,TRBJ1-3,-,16,CAIGDPTGDSGNTIYF,TGTGCCATCGGTGACCCCACAGGCGACTCTGGAAACACCATATATTTT
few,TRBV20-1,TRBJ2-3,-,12,CSARSGANTQYF,TGCAGTGCTCGATCCGGGGCCAATACGCAGTATTTT
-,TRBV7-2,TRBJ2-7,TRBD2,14,CASSPAPGGVEQYF,TGTGCCAGCAGCCCCGCCCCGGGGGGTGTCGAGCAGTACTTC
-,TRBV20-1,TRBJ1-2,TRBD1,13,CSARGDRAYGYTF,TGCAGTGCTAGAGGGGACAGGGCCTATGGCTACACCTTC
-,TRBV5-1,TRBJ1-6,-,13,CTSSLDPDSPLHF,TGCACCAGCAGCTTGGATCCGGATTCACCCCTCCACTTT